The source of this T cell receptor beta chain is a study of human T cells and chemical hapten exposure. Whole-study context: Women made up most patients, who had alopecia areata, totalis or universalis.

The time point here: pre-sensitization, week 0. Treatment given: therapeutic diphenylcyclopropenone sensitization with weekly scalp DPC. Each CDR3 protein is one row after TCRdb ran MiXCR on the RACE reads. Among approximately 320,000 distinct CDR3 sequences listed, over 5% were seen once. This CDR3 has 14 residues. V shed 3 bases and J shed 1 base, with 9 bases lying between them. Germline assignment: CDR1 MGHRA and CDR2 YSYEKL. The specimen was whole blood, collected in connection with sensitization to the hapten diphenylcyclopropenone (DPC). The source of this sequence is a woman in her late teens or twenties with alopecia areata. Some clones in this sample may be carry-over from other donors' samples. J is TRBJ1-1 and V is TRBV4-1; D remains ambiguous. CDR3: CASSHPAQNTEAFF. CDR3 DNA sequence: TGCGCCAGCAGCCACCCAGCCCAGAACACTGAAGCTTTCTTT.